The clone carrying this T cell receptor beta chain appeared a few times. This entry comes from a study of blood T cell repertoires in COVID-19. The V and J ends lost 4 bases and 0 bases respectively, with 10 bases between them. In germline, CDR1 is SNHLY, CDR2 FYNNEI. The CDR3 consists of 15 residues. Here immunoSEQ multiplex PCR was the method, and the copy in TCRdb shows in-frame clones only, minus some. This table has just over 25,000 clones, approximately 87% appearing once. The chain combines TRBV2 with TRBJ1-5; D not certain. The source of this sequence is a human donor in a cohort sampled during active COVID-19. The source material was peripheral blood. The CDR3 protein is CASSAGEGSNQPQHF. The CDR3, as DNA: TGTGCCAGCAGTGCCGGGGAGGGTAGCAATCAGCCCCAGCATTTT.